Each of the 32 T cell receptor beta chains below was sequenced from the same sample in a study of tumor-infiltrating lymphocytes in primary liver carcinoma. TCR beta cDNA was prepared out of 500 ng total RNA by means of a constant-region primer. What produced the TCR beta libraries was three nested multiplex PCR rounds using slightly modified ARM-PCR. Two initial PCR rounds of roughly 10 cycles each paired TRBV1-TRBV30 forward primers with a C-beta reverse primer. Each CDR3 protein is one row after TCRdb ran MiXCR on the multiplex PCR reads. There are approximately 330,000 distinct CDR3 sequences in the sample; about 61% occur only once, and about 6.1% lies in the top ten. Unsorted whole blood served as the source of blood RNA, and germline DNA was extracted as well. Sequenced material: peripheral blood. The source is a man aged 35 to 55 with primary liver carcinoma and hepatitis B virus infection.

The genes are TRBV19 and TRBJ2-4; TRBD1 is a possible D gene (6 bases). The CDR3 consists of 16 residues. Deletions cut 4 bases from V and 6 bases from J, with 19 bases between. Germline CDR1 and CDR2: LNHDA and SQIVND (reference sequence). CDR3 nucleotides: TGTGCCAGTAGTAGGAACCCCGACAGAGGGGGAAACATTCAGTACTTC. Its protein product is CASSRNPDRGGNIQYF. Drawing the rest from reference TRBV19 and TRBJ2-4, the complete variable domain is DGGITQSPKYLFRKEGQNVTLSCEQNLNHDAMYWYRQDPGQGLRLIYYSQIVNDFQKGDIAEGYSVSREKKESFPLTVTSAQKNPTAFYLCASSRNPDRGGNIQYFGAGTRLSVL.

This clonotype has only a few counts. Likely a read error: the CDR3 ends without its conserved phenylalanine or tryptophan. V usage is TRBV5-5 and J usage is TRBJ2-1; D gene ambiguous. Germline values: CDR1 SGHKS, CDR2 YYEKEE (reference sequence). V was cut by 6 bases and J by 2 bases, with 24 bases left in between. This CDR3 spans 18 amino acids. The CDR3 reads CASTIGRRTLFTYNEQFL. For the CDR3, the DNA is TGTGCCAGCACCATCGGGCGCAGAACTCTCTTCACCTACAATGAGCAGTTCCTC.

There are a few counts of this clonotype. V usage is TRBV6-1 and J usage is TRBJ2-2; 7 bases align to TRBD2. V shed 6 bases, J shed 0 bases, and the junction held 1 base outside the gene matches. CDR1 is MNHNS, CDR2 SASEGT, per germline. The CDR3 is 14 amino acids. The CDR3 loop reads CASRLAANTGELFF. CDR3 nucleotide sequence: TGTGCCAGCAGGCTAGCGGCGAACACCGGGGAGCTGTTTTTT.

Turning to this clonotype: A much bigger clone sits one base away, suggesting this may be a read error. The genes are TRBV6-1 and TRBJ2-5, with 12 bases matching TRBD2. Germline CDR1 reads MNHNS; CDR2 reads SASEGT. This CDR3 spans 16 amino acids. J lost 4 bases, V lost 5 bases, and 8 bases had no gene match. The CDR3: CASSTVTSGSVETQYF. The CDR3 DNA follows: TGTGCCAGCAGTACCGTGACTAGCGGGAGTGTAGAGACCCAGTACTTC.

Concerning this clonotype: One end of the junction does not line up with germline, which may come from a read error. This rearrangement joins TRBV11-2 to TRBJ2-7, with D possibly being TRBD2 (5 bases). Germline lookup yields CDR1 SGHAT and CDR2 FQNNGV. CDR3 length equals 15 residues. CDR3 bases: TGTACCAGCAGCTTACCGGGCCCGAGAGGGTCCGTGCAGTACTTC. Its protein is CTSSLPGPRGSVQYF. The variable domain in full, completed from reference TRBV11-2 and TRBJ2-7, reads EAGVAQSPRYKIIEKRQSVAFWCNPISGHATLYWYQQILGQGPKLLIQFQNNGVVDDSQLPKDRFSAERLKGVDSTLKIQPAKLEDSAVYLCTSSLPGPRGSVQYFGPGTRLTVT.

The rearrangement links TRBV18 to TRBJ2-5, with 12 nucleotides matching TRBD2. The CDR3 consists of 16 residues. V trimming: 1 base; J trimming: 9 bases; junction bases outside the gene matches: 9. Germline loops: CDR1 KGHSH, CDR2 LQKENI. The CDR3 nucleotides are TGTGCCAGCTCACCACGGACTAGCGGGGCCGATGGATCCCAGTACTTC. It translates to CASSPRTSGADGSQYF.

Turning to this clonotype: Relative to the germline gene, one junction end is altered; a read error may explain this. V is TRBV12-3 or TRBV12-4 and J is TRBJ1-5; possibly TRBD1 for D (5 bases). CDR3 length equals 13 residues. The CDR3 reads CANSFRGDQPQHF. The CDR3 region has the DNA TGTGCCAACAGTTTCCGGGGGGATCAGCCCCAGCATTTT.

This clonotype was counted between two and nine times. This sequence joins TRBV16 and TRBJ2-5; 7 bases agree with TRBD2. Germline CDR1 reads KGHSY; CDR2 reads FQNENV. The CDR3 contains 16 residues. Trimming at V came to 2 bases and at J to 5 bases, leaving 11 bases not matched to a gene. The CDR3 loop is CASSQPSLRGMETQYF. The CDR3 coding sequence is TGTGCCAGCAGCCAACCTAGTCTGCGGGGGATGGAGACCCAGTACTTC.

To note about this clonotype: The junction does not match germline at one end; this may be a read error. The rearrangement uses TRBV11-1 and TRBJ2-5; D possibly uses TRBD1 or TRBD2 (5 bases each). The CDR3 has 13 amino acids. Per the germline V gene, CDR1 is SGHAT and CDR2 is FQDESV (reference sequence). The CDR3 bases are TGTACCAGTAGCCGGGGCCAACAAGAGACCCAGTACTTC. This codes for CTSSRGQQETQYF.

V gene TRBV28 combines with J gene TRBJ2-1, with 9 bases matching TRBD2. The CDR3 is made up of 19 amino acids. The junction had 15 bases not matched to a gene; V was cut back by 5 bases and J by 1 base. From germline, CDR1 is MDHEN and CDR2 SYDVKM. As DNA, the CDR3 is TGTGCCAGCAGTGTCTTATCCGGGACTAGCTGGAAGTCCTACAATGAGCAGTTCTTC. Translation gives CASSVLSGTSWKSYNEQFF.

The table lists this clonotype with many counts. V gene TRBV5-6 combines with J gene TRBJ2-2; a weak D match, TRBD1 (6 bases). Looked up from germline, CDR1 is SGHDT and CDR2 is YYEEEE. The CDR3 has 15 amino acids. The ends were cut back, 7 bases at V and 1 base at J, with 14 bases in the middle. This CDR3 is CASGGEAGNTGELFF. CDR3 bases: TGTGCCAGCGGGGGCGAGGCGGGGAACACCGGGGAGCTGTTTTTT.

This clonotype was counted a single time. A much more abundant neighbour one base away suggests this may be a read error. The V and J genes are TRBV4-3 and TRBJ2-7; tentatively, D is TRBD2 (5 bases). The CDR3 totals 16 residues. With 0 bases removed from V and 3 bases from J, the gap between germline ends came to 15 bases. The germline gives CDR1 LGHNA, CDR2 YSLEER. The CDR3 DNA reads as TGCGCCAGCAGCCAAGAAAGTCTAGCCGGGGTCTACGAGCAGTACTTC. Protein product: CASSQESLAGVYEQYF.

The table lists this clonotype with a few counts. The chain couples TRBV5-4 to TRBJ2-7, with D maybe TRBD2 (5 bases). V lost 0 bases and J lost 5, with 12 bases in between. The CDR3 is made up of 14 amino acids. CDR1 is SGHNT and CDR2 is YYREEE in the germline V gene (reference sequence). CDR3 sequence reads: CASSLEPSGDEQYF. The CDR3 region has the DNA TGTGCCAGCAGCTTGGAGCCCTCCGGGGACGAGCAGTACTTC.

About this clonotype itself: This may come from a read error, since a much larger clone is one base off. The rearrangement joins TRBV10-3 to TRBJ2-5; a possible D gene is TRBD1 (5 bases). The CDR3 extends over 16 amino acids. Germline assignment: CDR1 ENHRY and CDR2 SYGVKD. The V end lost 0 bases, the J end lost 1 base, and 12 bases lay between the germline ends. CDR3 DNA sequence: TGTGCCATCAGTGAGTCCGGTAGGGGTAGCCAAGAGACCCAGTACTTC. Translating it yields CAISESGRGSQETQYF.

This clonotype was recorded at least ten times. This CDR3 is CASSNTGKVTEAFF. The CDR3 DNA is TGTGCCAGCAGTAACACAGGGAAAGTGACTGAAGCTTTCTTT. The chain carries TRBV6-5 and TRBJ1-1, with D perhaps matching TRBD1 (6 bases). The CDR3 totals 14 residues. V was trimmed by 5 bases and J by 5 bases, leaving 15 bases between them. CDR1 MNHEY and CDR2 SVGAGI come from the germline V gene.

Note on this clonotype: A clone one base away is much larger, so this may be a read error. This rearrangement joins TRBV6-5 to TRBJ1-4; D is unresolved. V dropped 4 bases and J dropped 7 bases, with 13 bases sitting between them. Germline values: CDR1 MNHEY, CDR2 SVGAGI. The CDR3 sequence is 14 residues long. Here the CDR3 DNA reads TGTGCCAGCAGTTTGACCGAAGCCCCTGAAAAACTGTTTTTT. Translation: CASSLTEAPEKLFF.

Details on this clonotype: The CDR3 does not close with the conserved phenylalanine or tryptophan, likely indicating a read error. The chain combines TRBV6-2 or TRBV6-3 with TRBJ2-5, with D perhaps matching TRBD1 (6 bases). In germline, CDR1 is MNHEY, CDR2 SVGEGT. The CDR3 totals 18 residues. V lost 5 bases and J lost 2, with 24 bases in between. CDR3 nucleotides: TGTGCCAGCAGTCCCGACCGGACAGACGGCCGTCTACAAGAGACCCAGTACTTA. It encodes CASSPDRTDGRLQETQYL.

Turning to this clonotype: A read error is possible here, since a much larger clone lies one base away. The chain is built from TRBV6-2 or TRBV6-3 and TRBJ1-1; possible D gene TRBD1, 6 bases. The CDR3 covers 16 residues. Germline V gene lookup returns CDR1 MNHEY and CDR2 SVGEGT. Trimming cost V 5 bases and J 0 bases, with 16 bases left between them. The CDR3 spells CASSRSGTFMNTEAFF. Here the CDR3 DNA reads TGTGCCAGCAGTCGTTCCGGGACATTCATGAACACTGAAGCTTTCTTT.

A note on this clonotype: This may stem from a read error, because a much larger clone lies one nucleotide away. V is TRBV12-3 or TRBV12-4 and J is TRBJ1-2, with D perhaps matching TRBD1 (6 bases). The CDR3 loop spans 14 amino acids. V shed 9 bases and J shed 5 bases, with 19 bases lying between them. This CDR3 is CARSLRDKGYGYTF. CDR3 DNA: TGTGCCAGGAGCCTCCGGGACAAGGGGTATGGCTACACCTTC.

Concerning this clonotype: It may be a read error: a sequence one base away is much more abundant. The chain links TRBV6-2 or TRBV6-3 to TRBJ1-5; no definite D call. The CDR3 is 14 residues long. From germline, CDR1 is MNHEY and CDR2 SVGEGT. Trimming stripped 4 bases from V and 2 bases from J, with 9 bases between. The CDR3 is CASSFPEGNQPQHF. DNA of the CDR3: TGTGCCAGCAGTTTCCCTGAGGGCAATCAGCCCCAGCATTTT.

This clonotype occurred many times. The rearrangement uses TRBV4-1 and TRBJ1-1, with D unresolved. Germline V gene sequence: CDR1 MGHRA, CDR2 YSYEKL. The CDR3 totals 14 residues. The V and J ends lost 2 bases and 2 bases respectively, with 9 bases between them. The CDR3 region is CASSQFSRNTEAFF. The CDR3 DNA sequence: TGCGCCAGCAGCCAATTTTCCCGAAACACTGAAGCTTTCTTT.

This clonotype came up many times. The V gene is TRBV29-1, the J gene TRBJ1-6; D not resolved. Germline values: CDR1 SQVTM, CDR2 ANQGSEA. The CDR3 is 14 amino acids. The V end was cut by 6 bases, the J end by 6 bases, with 15 bases between. In DNA form, the CDR3 reads TGCAGCGTCCTCTGTCAGAATTGTAATTCACCCCTCCACTTT. This sequence encodes CSVLCQNCNSPLHF.

J is TRBJ2-1 and V is TRBV11-2; weak D call: TRBD2 (6 bases). Germline lookup yields CDR1 SGHAT and CDR2 FQNNGV. Trimming took 5 bases from V and 9 from J, leaving 20 bases between them. This CDR3 region has 15 residues. Here the CDR3 reads CASSHQQEGLGEQFF. CDR3 bases: TGTGCCAGCAGCCATCAGCAGGAGGGATTGGGTGAGCAGTTCTTC.

This clonotype was detected a few times. The V gene is TRBV6-5, the J gene TRBJ2-5, with 8 bases lining up with TRBD1. J lost 2 bases, V lost 7 bases, and 21 bases had no gene match. This CDR3 has 19 residues. CDR1 and CDR2 from the germline V gene are MNHEY and SVGAGI. This CDR3 is CASMGRTGSSYWAQETQYF. The CDR3 nucleotides are TGTGCCAGCATGGGTCGGACAGGGAGTAGCTATTGGGCACAAGAGACCCAGTACTTC.

Details on this clonotype: An end of the junction does not agree with germline; a read error may underlie this. This CDR3 is CANSLRREGGEQYF. In DNA form, the CDR3 reads TGTGCCAACAGCCTCAGGAGGGAGGGTGGTGAGCAGTACTTC. The J gene is TRBJ2-7, the V gene TRBV11-2, with 7 positions matching TRBD2. Germline assignment: CDR1 SGHAT and CDR2 FQNNGV. This CDR3 spans 14 amino acids.

Details on this clonotype: The junction and the germline gene differ at one end; a read error may be behind it. This rearrangement joins TRBV11-2 to TRBJ2-5; D not resolved. The CDR3 runs to 10 residues. CDR1 and CDR2 (germline): SGHAT, FQNNGV. CDR3 nucleotide sequence: TGTGCCAGCGCCACGGAGACTCAGTGCTTC. As protein: CASATETQCF.

On this clonotype: This may stem from a read error, because a much larger clone lies one nucleotide away. The chain uses TRBV6-6 and TRBJ2-7, with D perhaps matching TRBD1 or TRBD2 (5 bases each). Germline loops: CDR1 MNHNY, CDR2 SVGAGI (reference sequence). The CDR3 spans 14 residues. The CDR3 DNA sequence: TGTGCCAGCAGTACCCGGGACGGCGCCTACGAGCACTACTTC. It is translated as CASSTRDGAYEHYF.

This clonotype was recorded many times. V usage is TRBV11-2 and J usage is TRBJ2-1; D is uncertain. Germline V gene lookup returns CDR1 SGHAT and CDR2 FQNNGV. There are 13 residues in the CDR3. V lost 0 bases and J 5 bases, leaving 5 bases between the germline ends. CDR3 region: CASSLDRNNEQFF. CDR3 sequence (DNA): TGTGCCAGCAGCTTAGACCGGAACAATGAGCAGTTCTTC.

A word on this clonotype: A much bigger clone sits one base away, suggesting this may be a read error. The V call is TRBV6-5, the J call TRBJ2-5; TRBD2 matches 8 bases. The CDR3 covers 13 residues. Germline trimming cut 6 bases from V and 2 bases from J; bases unmatched to any gene: 2. Per the germline V gene, CDR1 is MNHEY and CDR2 is SVGAGI. The CDR3 loop reads CASSRLAQETQYF. The DNA for the CDR3 is TGTGCCAGCAGCCGACTAGCGCAAGAGACCCAGTACTTC.

On this clonotype itself: Mismatch with germline at one junction end may stem from a read error. The chain links TRBV4-2 to TRBJ2-4; D unclear. CDR1 is LGHNA, CDR2 YNFKEQ, per germline. The CDR3 is 13 residues long. The CDR3 sequence: CASSQDSKNIQSF. Here the CDR3 DNA reads TGTGCCAGCAGCCAAGATAGTAAAAACATTCAGTCCTTC.

This clonotype was counted many times. The chain carries TRBV29-1 and TRBJ2-7; 9 bases line up with TRBD1. Germline V gives CDR1 SQVTM, CDR2 ANQGSEA. With 5 bases clipped from V and 3 bases from J, the junction kept 2 bases outside the gene matches. The CDR3 covers 12 residues. CDR3 nucleotides: TGCAGCGTTTCGGGACAGGGCTACGAGCAGTACTTC. Protein: CSVSGQGYEQYF.

The CDR3 bases are TGTGCCAGCAGCGCGCCTTGGGGGGAGCAGTACTTC. Translated: CASSAPWGEQYF. J is TRBJ2-7 and V is TRBV7-9; D possibly matches TRBD1 or TRBD2 (5 bases each). The CDR3 extends over 12 amino acids. The germline V gene encodes CDR1 SEHNR and CDR2 FQNEAQ (reference sequence). The V end lost 5 bases, the J end lost 7 bases, and 12 bases lay between the germline ends. The full variable domain, completed using reference TRBV7-9 and TRBJ2-7, is DTGVSQNPRHKITKRGQNVTFRCDPISEHNRLYWYRQTLGQGPEFLTYFQNEAQLEKSRLLSDRFSAERPKGSFSTLEIQRTEQGDSAMYLCASSAPWGEQYFGPGTRLTVT.